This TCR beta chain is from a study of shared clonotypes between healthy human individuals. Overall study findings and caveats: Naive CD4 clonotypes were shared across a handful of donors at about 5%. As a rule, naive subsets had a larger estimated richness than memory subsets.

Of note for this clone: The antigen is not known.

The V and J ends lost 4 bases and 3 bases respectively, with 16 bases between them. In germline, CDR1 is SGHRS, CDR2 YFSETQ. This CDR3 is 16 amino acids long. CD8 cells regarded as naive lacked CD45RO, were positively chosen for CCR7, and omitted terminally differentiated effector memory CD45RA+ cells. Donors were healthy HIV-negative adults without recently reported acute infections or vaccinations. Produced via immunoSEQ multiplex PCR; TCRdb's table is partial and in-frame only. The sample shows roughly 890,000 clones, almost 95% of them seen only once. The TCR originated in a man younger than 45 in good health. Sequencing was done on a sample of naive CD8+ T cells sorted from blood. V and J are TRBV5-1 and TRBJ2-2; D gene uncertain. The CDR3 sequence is CASSLPFVADTGELFF. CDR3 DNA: TGCGCCAGCAGCCTTCCTTTCGTTGCGGACACCGGGGAGCTGTTTTTT.